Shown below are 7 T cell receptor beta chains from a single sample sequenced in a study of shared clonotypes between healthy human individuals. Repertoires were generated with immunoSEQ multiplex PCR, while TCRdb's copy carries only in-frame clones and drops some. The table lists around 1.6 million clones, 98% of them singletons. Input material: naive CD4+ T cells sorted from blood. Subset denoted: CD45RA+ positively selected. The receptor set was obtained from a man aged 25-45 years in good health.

In DNA form, the CDR3 reads TGTGCCTGGACCGGGACTGCGGGCACTGAAGCTTTCTTT. This sequence encodes CAWTGTAGTEAFF. The chain joins TRBV30 to TRBJ1-1; D is perhaps TRBD1 (5 bases). V gave up 4 bases and J gave up 4 bases, with 13 bases separating them. Germline V gene lookup returns CDR1 GTSNPN and CDR2 SVGIG (reference sequence). The CDR3 is 13 residues long.

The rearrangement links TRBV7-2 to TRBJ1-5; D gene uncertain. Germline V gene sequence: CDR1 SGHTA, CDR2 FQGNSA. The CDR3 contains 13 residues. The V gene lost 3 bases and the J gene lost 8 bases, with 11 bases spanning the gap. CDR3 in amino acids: CASSFVLEKPQHF. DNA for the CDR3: TGTGCCAGCAGCTTTGTTTTAGAGAAGCCCCAGCATTTT.

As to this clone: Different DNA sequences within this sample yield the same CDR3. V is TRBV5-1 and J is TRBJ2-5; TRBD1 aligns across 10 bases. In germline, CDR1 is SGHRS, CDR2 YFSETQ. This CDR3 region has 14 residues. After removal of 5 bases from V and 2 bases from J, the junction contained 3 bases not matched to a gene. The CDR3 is CASSTGQGQETQYF. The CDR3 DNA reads TGCGCCAGCAGTACGGGACAGGGGCAAGAGACCCAGTACTTC. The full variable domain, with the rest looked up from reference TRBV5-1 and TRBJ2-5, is KAGVTQTPRYLIKTRGQQVTLSCSPISGHRSVSWYQQTPGQGLQFLFEYFSETQRNKGNFPGRFSGRQFSNSRSEMNVSTLELGDSALYLCASSTGQGQETQYFGPGTRLLVL.

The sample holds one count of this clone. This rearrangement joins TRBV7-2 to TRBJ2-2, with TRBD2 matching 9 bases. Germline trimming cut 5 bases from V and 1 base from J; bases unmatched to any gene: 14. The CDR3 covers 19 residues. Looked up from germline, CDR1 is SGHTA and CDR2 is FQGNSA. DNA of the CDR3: TGTGCCAGCAGCCCCAGGTTCGCTAGCGGGAACCTGAACACCGGGGAGCTGTTTTTT. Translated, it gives CASSPRFASGNLNTGELFF.

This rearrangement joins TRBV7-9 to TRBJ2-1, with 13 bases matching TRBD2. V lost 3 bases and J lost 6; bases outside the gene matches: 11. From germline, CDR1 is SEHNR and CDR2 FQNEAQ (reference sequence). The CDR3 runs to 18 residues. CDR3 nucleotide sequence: TGTGCCAGCAGCTTCACCGGGACTAGCGGGACCCCCCGCAATGAGCAGTTCTTC. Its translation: CASSFTGTSGTPRNEQFF.

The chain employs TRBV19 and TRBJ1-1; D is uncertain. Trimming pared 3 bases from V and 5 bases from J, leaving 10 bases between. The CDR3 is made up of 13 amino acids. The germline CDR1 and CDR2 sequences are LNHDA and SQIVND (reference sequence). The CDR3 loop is CASSITGRTEAFF. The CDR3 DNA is TGTGCCAGTAGTATTACCGGGCGGACTGAAGCTTTCTTT. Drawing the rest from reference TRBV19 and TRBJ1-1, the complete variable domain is DGGITQSPKYLFRKEGQNVTLSCEQNLNHDAMYWYRQDPGQGLRLIYYSQIVNDFQKGDIAEGYSVSREKKESFPLTVTSAQKNPTAFYLCASSITGRTEAFFGQGTRLTVV.

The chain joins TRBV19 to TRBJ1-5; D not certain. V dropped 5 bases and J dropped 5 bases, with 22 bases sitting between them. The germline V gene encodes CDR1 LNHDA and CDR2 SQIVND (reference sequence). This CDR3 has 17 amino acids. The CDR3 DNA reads TGTGCCAGTAGTCGCGGAGCAACCGGGCCTCGGGATCAGCCCCAGCATTTT. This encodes CASSRGATGPRDQPQHF.